This TCR beta chain comes out of a study of CD8 T cells in ankylosing spondylitis. General study findings and limits: Several highly homologous variants made up a TCR beta motif, and this motif appeared characteristic of ankylosing spondylitis blood. Disease-linked clones, CD8+, were relatively rare in peripheral blood. Disease-linked clones reportedly concentrated significantly in matched ankylosing spondylitis synovial fluid. Past studies reported some motif variants in reactive arthritis synovial fluid and blood.

The germline gives CDR1 MNHEY, CDR2 SMNVEV (reference sequence). The CDR3 extends over 13 amino acids. Deletions cut 6 bases from V and 4 bases from J, with 9 bases between. The TCR beta libraries were generated through quantitative 5'-RACE incorporating molecular barcodes. TCRdb re-derived calls from the 5' RACE reads in MiXCR, one entry per CDR3 protein. This table has about 220,000 distinct CDR3 sequences, around 20% appearing once. This clonotype is classed as medium-sized. Its specificity is unknown. The material sequenced was blood, either unsorted or a sorted T cell fraction (not recorded which). The sequence came from a male donor with ankylosing spondylitis. The chain combines TRBV27 with TRBJ2-2; D is ambiguous. The CDR3 here is CASSLIVTGELFF. CDR3 in DNA: TGTGCCAGCAGCCTCATTGTCACCGGGGAGCTGTTTTTT.